This TCR beta chain was sequenced in a study of cytomegalovirus exposure and HLA in healthy donors. Overall study findings and caveats: Investigators reported approximately 150 TCR beta chains as tied to cytomegalovirus.

The length of the CDR3 is 15 residues. Germline CDR1 SNHLY, CDR2 FYNNEI. The trim removed 1 base at V and 1 base at J, leaving 3 bases unmatched. In the PCR, 60 Vbeta and 13 Jbeta primers were used. Profiling relied on immunoSEQ multiplex PCR, and the TCRdb table lists in-frame clones only, not all of them. Of some 170,000 clones in the sample, around 85% are singletons; the top ten hold about 4.4%. Concerning this clone itself: Its antigen is not identified.

The TCR comes from a man aged 35 to 55 in good health and CMV-seronegative. The chain links TRBV2 to TRBJ2-7; 8 bases fit TRBD1. Material for sequencing was PBMCs. The CDR3 sequence is CASSEGTGISYEQYF. The CDR3 DNA is TGTGCCAGCAGTGAAGGGACAGGGATATCCTACGAGCAGTACTTC.